This entry is about one TCR beta chain. This sample is drawn from a study of T cell responses to AZD1222 COVID-19 vaccine. Using immunoSEQ multiplex PCR, the repertoire was profiled, and TCRdb retains in-frame clones only, with some absent. The data show fewer than 100,000 clones, with roughly 90% seen just once and about 15% held by the top ten. The sample consisted of peripheral blood, taken 28 days after the second AZD1222 dose. The origin of this receptor is an adult who received the AZD1222 COVID-19 vaccine.

Here the CDR3 DNA reads TGTGCCAGTAGTACTCAGACAGGGAAGCATGGCTACACCTTC. It encodes CASSTQTGKHGYTF. The gene calls are TRBV19 and TRBJ1-2; 7 bases are shared with TRBD1. The germline gives CDR1 LNHDA, CDR2 SQIVND (reference sequence). J gave up 6 bases and V 4 bases, and 8 bases lay outside the gene matches. The CDR3 consists of 14 residues.